The 24 T cell receptor beta chains below were found in one sample sequenced in a study of T cell responses to AZD1222 COVID-19 vaccine. The table came from immunoSEQ multiplex PCR; TCRdb's copy has only in-frame clones and leaves some out. This repertoire shows 130,000 to 150,000 clones, approximately 91% found once; its top ten account for about 2%. Source: peripheral blood, taken 28 days after the second AZD1222 dose. The receptor set was obtained from an adult who received the AZD1222 COVID-19 vaccine.

The V gene is TRBV11-2, the J gene TRBJ1-6; a possible D gene is TRBD1 (5 bases). The CDR3 extends over 15 amino acids. Germline CDR1 and CDR2: SGHAT and FQNNGV. The V end was cut by 5 bases, the J end by 6 bases, with 14 bases between. The CDR3: CASSTQDSGNSPLHF. CDR3 in DNA: TGTGCCAGCAGCACACAGGATTCGGGTAATTCACCCCTCCACTTT.

The chain links TRBV4-2 to TRBJ1-2; 9 bases line up with TRBD1. The V gene's germline CDR1 is LGHNA and CDR2 YNFKEQ. CDR3 length equals 14 residues. V lost 7 bases to trimming and J lost 3 bases; unmatched junction nucleotides: 6. CDR3 nucleotides: TGTGCCAGCAACCGGGACAGGGAACACTATGGCTACACCTTC. Protein sequence: CASNRDREHYGYTF.

The genes are TRBV5-6 and TRBJ1-1; no reliable D call. Germline V gene data show CDR1 as SGHDT and CDR2 as YYEEEE. With 0 bases removed from V and 0 bases from J, the gap between germline ends came to 18 bases. The CDR3 loop spans 18 amino acids. The CDR3 protein is CASSLVEAGPYMNTEAFF. The CDR3 DNA reads TGTGCCAGCAGCTTGGTCGAGGCAGGCCCTTACATGAACACTGAAGCTTTCTTT.

This chain joins TRBV7-2 and TRBJ2-1; D possibly corresponds to TRBD1 (6 bases). CDR1 is SGHTA, CDR2 FQGNSA, per germline. The CDR3 has 12 amino acids. Trimming stripped 4 bases from V and 9 bases from J, with 10 bases between. The CDR3 loop is CASSWTEGEQFF. In DNA, the CDR3 is TGTGCCAGCAGCTGGACAGAGGGTGAGCAGTTCTTC.

In nucleotides, the CDR3 is TGTGCCAGCTCCCTAGGGAACACTGAAGCTTTCTTT. Translated: CASSLGNTEAFF. The chain carries TRBV18 and TRBJ1-1; D gene uncertain. The CDR3 totals 12 residues. Between the trimmed V and J ends, which lost 6 bases and 1 base, there was a span of 6 bases. Germline lookup yields CDR1 KGHSH and CDR2 LQKENI.

The V and J genes are TRBV24-1 and TRBJ2-1, with D perhaps matching TRBD2 (6 bases). Germline loops: CDR1 KGHDR, CDR2 SFDVKD. The germline V and J ends were trimmed by 4 bases and 5 bases, with 14 bases remaining between them. This CDR3 spans 15 amino acids. The CDR3 sequence is CATSDYGSLHNEQFF. The CDR3 region has the DNA TGTGCCACCAGTGACTACGGGAGTTTGCACAATGAGCAGTTCTTC.

Here the CDR3 reads CASSQAQGARGYTF. Written as DNA, the CDR3 is TGCGCCAGCAGCCAAGCGCAGGGGGCGCGAGGCTACACCTTC. This chain joins TRBV4-1 and TRBJ1-2; 8 bases align to TRBD1. The CDR3 totals 14 residues. Germline CDR1 is MGHRA and CDR2 is YSYEKL. V lost 1 base to trimming and J lost 8 bases; unmatched junction nucleotides: 6.

The V gene is TRBV6-1, the J gene TRBJ1-5; 10 bases align to TRBD1. Germline lookup yields CDR1 MNHNS and CDR2 SASEGT. The CDR3 spans 14 residues. J was trimmed by 6 bases and V by 6 bases; bases with no gene match: 5. CDR3 bases: TGTGCCAGCAGCCTTGACAGGGGGCGTCAGCCCCAGCATTTT. Its protein product is CASSLDRGRQPQHF.

The chain joins TRBV14 to TRBJ2-7; 7 bases fit TRBD2. Germline V gene sequence: CDR1 SGHDN, CDR2 FVKESK. The J segment lost 5 bases and the V segment lost 0 bases, leaving 19 bases of the junction unmatched. The CDR3 has 19 amino acids. The DNA of the CDR3 is TGTGCCAGCAGCCAAGACTTCTTAACGGGGAGGGCGCTCTCGGACGAGCAGTACTTC. This codes for CASSQDFLTGRALSDEQYF.

V gene TRBV3-1 (or the pseudogene TRBV3-2) combines with J gene TRBJ2-7, with a possible D match to TRBD1 (5 bases). The CDR3 is 13 residues long. Deletions cut 7 bases from V and 3 bases from J, with 13 bases between. The germline V gene has CDR1 LGHDT and CDR2 YNNKEL (reference sequence). In nucleotides, the CDR3 is TGTGCCAGCACTTTCCTAGGACACTACGAGCAGTACTTC. Translating it yields CASTFLGHYEQYF.

Only one count was recorded for this clone. The rearrangement uses TRBV5-4 and TRBJ2-1, with TRBD1 as a possible D gene (6 bases). Germline lookup yields CDR1 SGHNT and CDR2 YYREEE (reference sequence). CDR3 length equals 13 residues. The V end lost 6 bases, the J end lost 1 base, and 8 bases lay between the germline ends. The CDR3 DNA reads as TGTGCCAGCAAACAGGGTTCCTACAATGAGCAGTTCTTC. Protein: CASKQGSYNEQFF.

The rearrangement links TRBV30 to TRBJ1-2; D is possibly TRBD1 (5 bases). The CDR3 covers 16 residues. Germline V gene sequence: CDR1 GTSNPN, CDR2 SVGIG (reference sequence). The ends were cut back, 2 bases at V and 5 bases at J, with 21 bases in the middle. The CDR3: CAWSTGGGGFGYGYTF. As DNA, the CDR3 is TGTGCCTGGAGTACAGGTGGGGGAGGGTTCGGATATGGCTACACCTTC.

The rearrangement links TRBV11-2 to TRBJ1-4; no clear D. CDR1 is SGHAT and CDR2 is FQNNGV in the germline V gene. The germline V and J ends were trimmed by 3 bases and 8 bases, with 13 bases remaining between them. This CDR3 is 14 amino acids long. CDR3 region: CASSLVAPPEKLFF. The CDR3 bases are TGTGCCAGCAGCTTGGTGGCTCCGCCGGAAAAACTGTTTTTT.

This clone was counted a few times. This sequence joins TRBV10-3 and TRBJ1-6; D possibly corresponds to TRBD1 (5 bases). The V end lost 6 bases, the J end lost 9 bases, and 18 bases lay between the germline ends. From germline, CDR1 is ENHRY and CDR2 SYGVKD. This CDR3 contains 15 residues. CDR3 sequence reads: CAISRGAEVISPLHF. The CDR3, as DNA: TGTGCCATCAGCAGAGGGGCGGAGGTAATTTCACCCCTCCACTTT.

The genes are TRBV13 and TRBJ2-2, with TRBD1 identical over 8 bases. The trim removed 5 bases at V and 4 bases at J, leaving 9 bases unmatched. Germline-derived CDR1 and CDR2 are PRHDT and FYEKMQ (reference sequence). The CDR3 is 16 residues long. As DNA, the CDR3 is TGTGCCAGCAGCCCGGGGACAGGCGTTGGCACCGGGGAGCTGTTTTTT. Its translation: CASSPGTGVGTGELFF.

The V and J genes are TRBV19 and TRBJ1-2, with unresolved D. This CDR3 has 11 amino acids. The V gene lost 8 bases and the J gene lost 4 bases, with 8 bases spanning the gap. Germline V lookup: CDR1 LNHDA, CDR2 SQIVND (reference sequence). In DNA form, the CDR3 reads TGTGCCAGTCGACTGGGCTATGGCTACACCTTC. Protein: CASRLGYGYTF.

The rearrangement links TRBV7-2 to TRBJ1-2, with D possibly TRBD1 on 5 matching bases. The CDR3 has 17 amino acids. The V end was cut by 2 bases, the J end by 5 bases, with 21 bases between. In germline, CDR1 is SGHTA, CDR2 FQGNSA. This chain's CDR3 is CASSLTRDQGMIYGYTF. The CDR3 nucleotides are TGTGCCAGCAGCTTAACTAGGGACCAAGGGATGATTTATGGCTACACCTTC.

V usage is TRBV28 and J usage is TRBJ1-2, with 12 nucleotides matching TRBD1. The CDR3 totals 16 residues. The ends lost 6 bases at V and 4 bases at J; junction bases unmatched: 9. CDR1 MDHEN and CDR2 SYDVKM come from the germline V gene. This CDR3 is CASRGTGGVRSYGYTF. The CDR3 region has the DNA TGTGCCAGCAGAGGGACAGGGGGCGTCCGTAGCTATGGCTACACCTTC.

Only one count was recorded for this clone. The chain employs TRBV30 and TRBJ1-4; D unresolved. This CDR3 comprises 14 residues. Per germline, CDR1 GTSNPN and CDR2 SVGIG (reference sequence). The V and J ends lost 0 bases and 7 bases respectively, with 12 bases between them. CDR3 DNA sequence: TGTGCCTGGAGTGTAGGCGGTAACGGTGAAAAACTGTTTTTT. Its translation is CAWSVGGNGEKLFF. The entire variable domain, with the rest obtained from reference TRBV30 and TRBJ1-4, is as follows: SQTIHQWPATLVQPVGSPLSLECTVEGTSNPNLYWYRQAAGRGLQLLFYSVGIGQISSEVPQNLSASRPQDRQFILSSKKLLLSDSGFYLCAWSVGGNGEKLFFGSGTQLSVL.

The V gene is TRBV9, the J gene TRBJ1-1; 10 bases fit TRBD1. V was pared by 3 bases and J by 7 bases, with 9 bases of the junction left unmatched. This CDR3 is built from 15 residues. Germline CDR1 reads SGDLS; CDR2 reads YYNGEE. The CDR3 bases are TGTGCCAGCAGCGCCTCCGACAGGGGGCGCAGTGAAGCTTTCTTT. Amino acids: CASSASDRGRSEAFF.

The rearrangement uses TRBV5-1 and TRBJ1-1, with no clear D. CDR1 is SGHRS and CDR2 is YFSETQ in the germline V gene. The CDR3 extends over 13 amino acids. V lost 6 bases to trimming and J lost 5 bases, with 14 bases between them. The CDR3 coding sequence is TGCGCCAGCAAGGTGGGCATGGAAACTGAAGCTTTCTTT. Translated: CASKVGMETEAFF.

The chain recombines TRBV5-4 with TRBJ1-6, with 7 bases matching TRBD1. The CDR3 runs 15 residues. The V gene's germline CDR1 is SGHNT and CDR2 YYREEE (reference sequence). After removal of 5 bases from V and 9 bases from J, the junction contained 11 bases not matched to a gene. CDR3 bases: TGTGCCAGCAGACAAACAGGGGAGGTTGGTTCACCCCTCCACTTT. It translates to CASRQTGEVGSPLHF.

This clone was detected only once. The J gene is TRBJ1-5, the V gene TRBV19; D might be TRBD1 (5 bases). V lost 9 bases and J 3 bases, leaving 18 bases between the germline ends. Looked up from germline, CDR1 is LNHDA and CDR2 is SQIVND (reference sequence). The CDR3 consists of 15 residues. The CDR3: CASERRGGINQPQHF. The CDR3 DNA is TGTGCCAGCGAACGTCGGGGGGGTATCAATCAGCCCCAGCATTTT.

This clone appeared a single time. The CDR3 protein is CASSRTVYGYTF. The CDR3 DNA reads as TGTGCCAGCAGTAGGACGGTCTATGGCTACACCTTC. The V call is TRBV12-3 or TRBV12-4, the J call TRBJ1-2; D is unresolved. The ends were cut back, 5 bases at V and 4 bases at J, with 8 bases in the middle. The CDR3 loop spans 12 amino acids.